The present T cell receptor beta chain was sequenced within a study of blood T cell repertoires in COVID-19. Overall study: PBMCs, B-cell-depleted T cells, or T cells were the source of the cDNA or gDNA that made up the material.

CDR3 length equals 15 residues. Using immunoSEQ multiplex PCR, the repertoire was profiled, and TCRdb retains in-frame clones only, with some absent. The sample has roughly 180,000 clones, about 84% seen once. The TCR originated in a human donor in a cohort sampled during active COVID-19. The chain has TRBV12-1 and TRBJ1-3. TRBV12-1 corresponds to a pseudogene. Sequencing was carried out using peripheral blood. CDR3 in amino acids: CASSFGGSSGNTIYF. In nucleotides, the CDR3 is TGTGCCAGCAGCTTTGGCGGGAGCTCTGGAAACACCATATATTTT.